One sample yielded the 9 T cell receptor beta chains listed below, sequenced in a study of T cell clonality in common variable immunodeficiency. Some clones are missing from TCRdb's copy, which holds only in-frame ones; the method was immunoSEQ multiplex PCR. This sample has approximately 50,000 clones, each found more than once. Sequencing was carried out using peripheral blood mononuclear cells. All receptors come from a person aged 18 to 70 in good health.

The sample holds many counts of this clone. From the germline J gene comes the end of the CDR3, since the read stops 3 residues before it. V usage is TRBV11-3 and J usage is TRBJ2-2; 11 bases align to TRBD1. The germline gives CDR1 SGHNT, CDR2 YENEEA. V shed 5 bases, J shed 2 bases, and the junction held 1 base outside the gene matches. The CDR3 consists of 15 residues. The chain's CDR3 is CASSRTGGNTGELFF. The DNA read from the CDR3 is TGTGCCAGCAGCCGGACAGGGGGCAACACCGGGGAG.

There are many counts of this clone. The read terminates 3 residues ahead of where the CDR3 ends, so the germline J gene completes it. The chain carries TRBV28 and TRBJ2-2, with 7 positions matching TRBD1. CDR1 is MDHEN, CDR2 SYDVKM, per germline. The CDR3 is 15 residues long. V shed 9 bases and J 4 bases; nucleotides not matched to a gene: 11. The sequenced CDR3 bases are TGTGCCAGTTTTTCGACAGGGTTTGGCACCGGGGAG. This encodes CASFSTGFGTGE. The entire CDR3 protein reads CASFSTGFGTGELFF. Using reference TRBV28 and TRBJ2-2 for the parts outside the CDR3, the full variable domain is DVKVTQSSRYLVKRTGEKVFLECVQDMDHENMFWYRQDPGLGLRLIYFSYDVKMKEKGDIPEGYSVSREKKERFSLILESASTNQTSMYLCASFSTGFGTGELFFGEGSRLTVL.

In its sample, this clone was seen many times. The read terminates 3 residues before the CDR3 end, so the remaining end is supplied by the germline J gene. This chain links TRBV6-1 with TRBJ1-5; unclear D gene. The length of the CDR3 is 14 residues. V was trimmed by 4 bases and J by 0 bases, leaving 7 bases between them. Germline lookup yields CDR1 MNHNS and CDR2 SASEGT. CDR3: CASSAHGSNQPQHF. The sequenced part of the CDR3 DNA is TGTGCCAGCAGTGCCCACGGTAGCAATCAGCCC.

This clone was observed at least ten times. The missing CDR3 end, 3 residues past where the read stops, is filled in from the germline J gene. The rearrangement links TRBV30 to TRBJ2-7; D is possibly TRBD1 (6 bases). Germline V lookup: CDR1 GTSNPN, CDR2 SVGIG (reference sequence). The CDR3 sequence is 11 residues long. The germline V and J ends were trimmed by 4 bases and 6 bases, with 10 bases remaining between them. The CDR3 spells CAWTNRVEQYF. The DNA read from the CDR3 is TGTGCCTGGACCAACAGGGTCGAG.

This clone showed up many times. The read ends 3 residues early relative to the CDR3; the germline J gene fills the gap. The chain couples TRBV4-1 to TRBJ2-2; D gene unclear. The germline V gene has CDR1 MGHRA and CDR2 YSYEKL. This CDR3 is 17 amino acids long. The ends were cut back, 0 bases at V and 1 base at J, with 12 bases in the middle. CDR3 DNA, as far as it was read: TGCGCCAGCAGCCAAGATAATTTCCGTGTGAACACCGGGGAG. This codes for CASSQDNFRVNTGE. The complete CDR3 reads CASSQDNFRVNTGELFF.

This clone was seen ten or more times. The read falls 3 residues short of the CDR3 end, and the missing part is taken from the germline J gene. V usage is TRBV6-2 or TRBV6-3 and J usage is TRBJ2-1, with 12 bases lining up with TRBD2. The CDR3 has 15 amino acids. J lost 5 bases, V lost 4 bases, and 3 bases had no gene match. Germline assignment: CDR1 MNHEY and CDR2 SVGEGT. This CDR3 reads CASSLLAGGHNEQFF. The CDR3 bases that were read are TGTGCCAGCAGTTTACTAGCGGGGGGCCACAATGAG.

This clone was counted at least ten times. The read ends 3 residues shy of where the CDR3 ends; the end is completed using the germline J gene. The chain couples TRBV14 to TRBJ1-1; D might be TRBD1 (5 bases). The CDR3 spans 13 residues. V was shortened by 6 bases and J by 3 bases, with 11 bases between the two germline ends. CDR1 and CDR2 from the germline V gene are SGHDN and FVKESK. The CDR3 loop is CASSYEGYTEAFF. The part of the CDR3 DNA that was read is TGTGCCAGCAGTTACGAGGGGTACACTGAA.

This clone was recorded many times. The CDR3 extends 3 residues past the end of the read, so its final part is completed from the germline J gene. This chain joins TRBV7-2 and TRBJ2-7; D remains ambiguous. With 2 bases removed from V and 0 bases from J, the gap between germline ends came to 11 bases. This CDR3 has 15 amino acids. Germline V gene sequence: CDR1 SGHTA, CDR2 FQGNSA. The CDR3 reads CASSLSWRSSYEQYF. CDR3 DNA (partial): TGTGCCAGCAGCTTAAGTTGGCGGAGCTCCTACGAG.

This clone was recorded at least ten times. The CDR3 spells CASTGVIGEAFF. CDR3 DNA, as far as it was read: TGTGCCAGCACGGGGGTAATAGGTGAA. The chain employs TRBV5-6 and TRBJ1-1; a weak D match, TRBD1 (5 bases). Read data end 3 residues before the CDR3 end; the end is taken from the germline J gene. With 6 bases removed from V and 7 bases from J, the gap between germline ends came to 13 bases. The CDR3 spans 12 residues. Germline loops: CDR1 SGHDT, CDR2 YYEEEE.